The entry below gives a single TCR beta chain sequence along with its context. This clonotype occurred many times. Its cognate antigen has yet to be identified. Base-call qualities are not available, and no considerably larger clone is one nucleotide away. The CDR3 runs 16 amino acids, cysteine and phenylalanine included. Only CDR3 DNA remains: 48 bases, in frame from the first base. This sample stems from a study of T-cell reconstitution after alpha-beta-depleted transplantation in children listed by TCRdb under 2016. About the full investigation: The study quantitatively tracked T-cell immune reconstitution after TCRalphabeta/CD19-depleted allogeneic hematopoietic cell transplantation in children using TCR repertoire profiling.

This specimen's treatment or condition label, per the study, means: allogeneic hematopoietic cell transplantation with graft depleted of TCRalphabeta T cells and CD19 B cells. The children who served as transplant recipients had been given grafts of TCRalphabeta/CD19-depleted allogeneic hematopoietic cells. General study outcomes and caveats: Hyperexpanded clone frequencies declined over subsequent months; after one year, T-cell counts and TCRbeta diversity were mostly attributed to newly produced T cells. The apparently early recovery of alphabetaT-cell counts about two months after transplant reportedly depended on only several hundred rapidly expanded clones that came from non-depleted graft cells. In some patients, high TCRbeta diversity at day 60 was attributed to recipient T cells and intrathymic progenitors that had survived conditioning.

The library was obtained by PCR. TCRdb lists the instrument as Illumina HiSeq 2500. Molecular barcoding was employed in the preparation of TCR libraries, with unique molecular identifiers being used to normalize TCRbeta repertoire quantification. TCRdb ran its own pipeline on the public reads, namely fastp trimming at Q25 and MiXCR clone calling, and kept in-frame beta chains. Rows with one shared CDR3 protein collapse into an entry with the most common genes and DNA. Recorded for this sample are 210,000 or so distinct CDR3 sequences; approximately 10% of them occurred a single time. 25% to 30% of the sample is taken by the ten largest.

The sequence derives from a child less than two years old with acute myeloid leukemia, due to receive a stem cell transplant. The receptor chain draws on TRBV21-1 and TRBJ1-1; the table names TRBD1, a call not compared with the DNA. TRBV21-1 constitutes a pseudogene. Here the sequenced sample was PBMCs, taken before TCRalphabeta/CD19-depleted stem cell transplant. The nucleotides are TGTGCCAGCAGCAAAGAGGGACCGAATTTGAACACTGAAGCTTTCTTT. It is translated as CASSKEGPNLNTEAFF.